The subject of this entry is one T cell receptor beta chain. The record originates from a study of blood T cells in healthy people across ages. Staff drew roughly 10 milliliters of peripheral blood from each donor. The use of a sample-barcoded 5' primer and a J-beta primer mix characterized a second PCR of about 7 to 12 cycles. MiXCR, run by TCRdb on the 5' RACE reads, gives a single entry per CDR3 protein. The sample has roughly 730,000 distinct CDR3 sequences; 56% are singletons. The receptor was isolated from a man aged 40-50 years in good health. Sample: blood.

The CDR3: CASSLPGQNNYGYTF. The CDR3, as DNA: TGTGCCAGCAGCCTCCCGGGACAGAACAACTATGGCTACACCTTC. The rearrangement links TRBV5-6 to TRBJ1-2; the match to TRBD1 covers 7 bases. This CDR3 comprises 15 residues. With 4 bases clipped from V and 2 bases from J, the junction kept 8 bases outside the gene matches. Germline CDR1 SGHDT, CDR2 YYEEEE.